The entry that follows covers one TCR beta chain sequence. This clone was picked up one time. The clone's antigen remains unknown. The input lacks base qualities; no much larger clone sits a single base away. The sample comes from a study of shared clonotypes between healthy human individuals (dated by TCRdb to 2019 to 2021). At the level of the whole study: A couple of women and a few men aged 18 to 49 years were included in the cohort. Per donor, three plates each were used for CD4 naive and CD4 memory, two for CD8 naive, and one for CD8 memory. To estimate repertoire size and how much clonotypes are shared between individuals, the study performed deep sequencing of blood TCR repertoires from roughly five healthy adults. Different laboratories and diverse techniques were used to prepare libraries and sequence TCR repertoires, to increase sequencing depth and limit assay-specific biases. Per donor, leukapheresis produced somewhere between about 0.94 and 9 billion PBMCs.

Using the deep immunoSEQ assay, TCR CDR3 regions were amplified from genomic DNA by multiplex PCR. Extracted genomic DNA from each cell subset was distributed evenly across all wells of several immunoSEQ 96-well plates, and each plate was treated as a replicate. For sorted subsets, 200 to 250 ng of genomic DNA, equivalent to some 30,000 T cell genomes, went into each replicate PCR. The purified libraries were quantified using a Qubit 3.0 fluorometer, sized with a Bioanalyzer 2100, and then quantified again using the KAPA Library Quantification kit. Every immunoSEQ 96-well plate was sequenced on a dedicated single-read 150-cycle Illumina NextSeq 550 flow cell. As for the original processing: Because only junctional sequences without quality scores were contained in the immunoSEQ output, filtering matching that applied to full-length reads could not be performed. To assign V/J genes and CDR3, sequences were annotated against IMGT germline references using PyIR, a Python wrapper for IgBLAST v1.9. Reads with weak V/J assignments (E-value above 1e-6), missing CDR3, stop codons, out-of-frame junctions, or ambiguous translated residues were removed. V3J clonotypes were defined as sequences sharing an identical inferred V gene, J gene, and CDR3 amino acid sequence. Percentage overlap between repertoires was calculated by dividing the number of shared unique clonotypes by the size of the smaller repertoire. Richness of each repertoire was evaluated using RTK rarefaction, the Chao1 estimator, and Recon v2.1 estimates of unobserved clonotypes. Generation probabilities for all TCRbeta clonotypes obtained by the gDNA method from a handful of donors were computed using OLGA. As stored in TCRdb, this immuneACCESS dataset retains in-frame rearrangements with V and J assigned. A fraction of the clones does not appear; measured against another copy, unresolved V genes explain less than half of the discrepancy, and the remainder lacks a known reason. The V and J calls and the clone size are those of that table, but D and trimming were determined from the DNA. The sample contains millions of clones, roughly 91% of them found a single time. The leading ten clones occupy 1.5% to 2% of the sample.

The full study reports these points: Higher generation probabilities were observed for clonotypes shared by all four sorted-subset donors than for non-shared clonotypes. Pairwise subsampling led to the expectation that sequencing depth would affect the degree of clonotype sharing among donors. Rarefaction of sorted-subset datasets indicated incomplete sequencing despite the large sequencing depth. Larger estimated clonotype richness was generally found for naive subsets than for memory subsets. Sampling was limited to blood, and TCR repertoires in tissue likely differ from TCR repertoires in blood. Because the study included a small number of donors, the genetic and exposure-history diversity represented was limited. About 5% of naive CD4, 3% to 3.5% of naive CD8, around 2.3% of memory CD4, and roughly 0.4% of memory CD8 clonotypes were shared across several donors.

For the CD8 naive samples, CD45RO-negative cells were positively selected for CCR7, yielding a CD45RA+CCR7+ population from which TemRA cells were excluded. The donors were healthy, HIV-negative adults who had no recently reported acute infections or vaccinations. Every donor was a Caucasian adult living in Nashville, Tennessee, USA. Blood was obtained by leukapheresis, after which PBMCs were separated by Ficoll-Histopaque density gradient centrifugation and cryopreserved in liquid nitrogen vapor phase. Purity and quantity of every magnetically sorted T cell population were checked by analytical flow cytometry. Genomic DNA was isolated from every sorted fraction and measured by UV absorbance on a Nanodrop 2000c. For this chain, trimming is 5 bases at the V end and 3 bases at the J end, and the number of junction bases without a gene match is 6. The CDR3 covers 16 residues, taking in both the cysteine and the phenylalanine. Just CDR3 DNA is preserved here, 48 bases in frame from base 1. Looking up the germline V gene (reference sequence) yields CDR1 SEHNR and CDR2 FQNEAQ.

This TCR derives from a man aged 18 to 29 in good health. Some clones in this sample may be carry-over from other donors' samples. Sequencing was performed on naive CD8+ T cells from PBMCs. Per the publication, the cell subset or site label means: CD45RA+CCR7+. The V and J segments used are TRBV7-9 and TRBJ2-2; 10 bases in the middle match TRBD1. The CDR3 reads CASSGGTGVDTGELFF. The DNA sequence reads TGTGCCAGCAGCGGGGGGACAGGGGTCGACACCGGGGAGCTGTTTTTT.